This T cell receptor beta chain was observed in a study of T cell repertoires in cytomegalovirus infection. Study-level background: It was the public TCR beta signatures that indicated both CMV infection and matching HLA type. Study-wide results and caveats: People with CMV and the relevant HLA were identified by cumulative public TCR beta family frequency. CMV-specific HLA-C-restricted TCR beta clonotypes dominated the ex vivo response.

Unmatched junction bases numbered 6, after V lost 6 bases and J lost 0 bases. Germline lookup yields CDR1 MNHEY and CDR2 SVGEGT. The CDR3 is made up of 15 amino acids. MiXCR was run by TCRdb on the reads, yielding one entry per CDR3 protein. The sample records 170,000 or so distinct CDR3 sequences, about 15% being singletons. Regarding this clonotype: Its antigen is not identified.

The chain combines TRBV6-2 or TRBV6-3 with TRBJ1-1, with TRBD1 identical over 8 bases. The receptor comes from a human donor in good health (CMV status not recorded). Some clones in this sample may be carry-over from other donors' samples. The sample taken for sequencing was PBMCs. CDR3 sequence (DNA): TGTGCCAGCAGATACCCGGACAGGGTGAACACTGAAGCTTTCTTT. It codes for CASRYPDRVNTEAFF.